This T cell receptor beta chain was retrieved from a study of blood T cells in healthy people across ages. Each sample gave at least 6 million isolated PBMCs. A few counts support this clonotype. It was with a sample-barcoded 5' primer and a J-beta primer mix that a second PCR of roughly 6 to 12 cycles was run. TCRdb reprocessed the 5' RACE reads with MiXCR, giving one entry per CDR3 protein. The table shows 1.6 million or so distinct CDR3 sequences, with 30% to 40% occurring only once. This CDR3 spans 16 amino acids. Trimming pared 6 bases from V and 6 bases from J, leaving 24 bases between. Per the germline V gene, CDR1 is MDHEN and CDR2 is SYDVKM.

The chain is built from TRBV28 and TRBJ2-7; TRBD2 might be the D (6 bases). This TCR was sampled from a woman in her 30s in good health. The source material was blood. The CDR3 DNA follows: TGTGCCAGCAGCCCATTTGGGGCGGGGTGGTCCGGCGAGCAGTACTTC. Its protein is CASSPFGAGWSGEQYF.